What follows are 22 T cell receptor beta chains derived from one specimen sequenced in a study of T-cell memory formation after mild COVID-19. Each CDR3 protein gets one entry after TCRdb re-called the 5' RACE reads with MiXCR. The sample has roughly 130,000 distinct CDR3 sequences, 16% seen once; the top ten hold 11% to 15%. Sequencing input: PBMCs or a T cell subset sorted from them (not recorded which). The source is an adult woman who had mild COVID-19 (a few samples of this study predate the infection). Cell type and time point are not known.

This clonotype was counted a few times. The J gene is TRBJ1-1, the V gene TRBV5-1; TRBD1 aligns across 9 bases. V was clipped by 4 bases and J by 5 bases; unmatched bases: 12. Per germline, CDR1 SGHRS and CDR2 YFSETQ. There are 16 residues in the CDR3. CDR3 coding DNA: TGCGCCAGCAGCATGGGGGTCGGGACAGGGTTAACTGAAGCTTTCTTT. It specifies CASSMGVGTGLTEAFF.

CDR3 in amino acids: CASSLGAGGLGTDTQYF. CDR3 coding DNA: TGTGCCAGCAGCTTAGGAGCGGGGGGGCTTGGGACAGATACGCAGTATTTT. This chain links TRBV7-6 with TRBJ2-3; 10 nucleotides line up with TRBD2. The CDR3 length is 17 residues. The junction had 7 bases not matched to a gene; V was cut back by 1 base and J by 3 bases. Per germline, CDR1 SGHVS and CDR2 FNYEAQ.

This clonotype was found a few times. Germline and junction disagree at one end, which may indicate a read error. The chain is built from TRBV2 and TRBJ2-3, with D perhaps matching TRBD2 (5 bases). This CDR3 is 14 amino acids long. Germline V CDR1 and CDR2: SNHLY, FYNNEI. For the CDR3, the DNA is TGTGCCAGAAGTGAAAGCGGCAGCACAGATACGCAGTATTTT. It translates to CARSESGSTDTQYF.

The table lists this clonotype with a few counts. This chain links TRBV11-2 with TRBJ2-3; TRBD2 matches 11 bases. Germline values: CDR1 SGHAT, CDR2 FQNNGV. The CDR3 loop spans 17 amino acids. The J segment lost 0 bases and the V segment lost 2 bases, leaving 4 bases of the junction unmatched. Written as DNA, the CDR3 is TGTGCCAGCAGCTTACTAGCGGGAGGCGCTAGCACAGATACGCAGTATTTT. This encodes CASSLLAGGASTDTQYF.

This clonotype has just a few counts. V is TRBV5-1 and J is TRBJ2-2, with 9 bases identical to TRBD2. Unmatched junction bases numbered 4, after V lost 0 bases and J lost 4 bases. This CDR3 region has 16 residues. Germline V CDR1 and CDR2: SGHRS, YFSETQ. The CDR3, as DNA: TGCGCCAGCAGCTTGGTTACTAGCGGGCCCACCGGGGAGCTGTTTTTT. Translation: CASSLVTSGPTGELFF.

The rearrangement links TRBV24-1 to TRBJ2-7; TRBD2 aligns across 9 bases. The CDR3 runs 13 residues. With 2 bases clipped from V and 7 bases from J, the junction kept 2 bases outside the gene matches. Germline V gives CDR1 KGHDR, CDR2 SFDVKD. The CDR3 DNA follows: TGTGCCACCAGTGATTCTCTAGCGGGGGAGCAGTACTTC. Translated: CATSDSLAGEQYF.

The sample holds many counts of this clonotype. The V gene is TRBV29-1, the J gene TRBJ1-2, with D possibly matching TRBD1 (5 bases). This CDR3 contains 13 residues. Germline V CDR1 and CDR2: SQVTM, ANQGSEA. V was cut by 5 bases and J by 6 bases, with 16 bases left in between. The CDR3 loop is CSVWGRPRDGYTF. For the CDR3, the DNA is TGCAGCGTTTGGGGCCGGCCAAGGGATGGCTACACCTTC.

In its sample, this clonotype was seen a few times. The CDR3 loop is CASSDFTGYSTDTQYF. The CDR3 bases are TGTGCCAGCAGTGATTTCACAGGCTACAGCACAGATACGCAGTATTTT. The rearrangement uses TRBV6-1 and TRBJ2-3, with a possible D match to TRBD1 (5 bases). The CDR3 totals 16 residues. CDR1 is MNHNS and CDR2 is SASEGT in the germline V gene. Trimming pared 3 bases from V and 0 bases from J, leaving 13 bases between.

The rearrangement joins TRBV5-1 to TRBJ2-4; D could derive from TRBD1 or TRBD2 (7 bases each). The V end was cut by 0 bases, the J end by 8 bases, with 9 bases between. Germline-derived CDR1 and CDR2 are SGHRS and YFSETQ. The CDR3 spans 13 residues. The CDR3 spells CASSLAGGDIQYF. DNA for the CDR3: TGCGCCAGCAGCTTGGCAGGGGGGGACATTCAGTACTTC.

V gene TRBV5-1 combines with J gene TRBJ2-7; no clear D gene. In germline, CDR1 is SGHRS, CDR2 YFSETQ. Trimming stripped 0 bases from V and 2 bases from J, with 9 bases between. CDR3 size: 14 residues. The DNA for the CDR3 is TGCGCCAGCAGCTTGGAGAGTGGGCCCTACGAGCAGTACTTC. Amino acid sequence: CASSLESGPYEQYF.

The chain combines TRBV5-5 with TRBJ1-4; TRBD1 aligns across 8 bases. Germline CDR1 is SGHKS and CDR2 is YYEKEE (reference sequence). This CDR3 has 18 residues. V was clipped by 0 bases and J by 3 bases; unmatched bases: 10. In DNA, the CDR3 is TGTGCCAGCAGCTTGGTGGCAGGGGGCCGGGGTCCTAATGAAAAACTGTTTTTT. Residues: CASSLVAGGRGPNEKLFF. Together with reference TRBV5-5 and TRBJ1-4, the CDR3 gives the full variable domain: DAGVTQSPTHLIKTRGQQVTLRCSPISGHKSVSWYQQVLGQGPQFIFQYYEKEERGRGNFPDRFSARQFPNYSSELNVNALLLGDSALYLCASSLVAGGRGPNEKLFFGSGTQLSVL.

CDR3 nucleotides: TGTGCCAGCAGATCCGGAAACAATGAGCAGTTCTTC. Translation gives CASRSGNNEQFF. The rearrangement links TRBV6-2 or TRBV6-3 to TRBJ2-1; the D is unclear. V lost 6 bases, J lost 5 bases, and 8 bases lay in between. The CDR3 runs 12 residues. From germline, CDR1 is MNHEY and CDR2 SVGEGT.

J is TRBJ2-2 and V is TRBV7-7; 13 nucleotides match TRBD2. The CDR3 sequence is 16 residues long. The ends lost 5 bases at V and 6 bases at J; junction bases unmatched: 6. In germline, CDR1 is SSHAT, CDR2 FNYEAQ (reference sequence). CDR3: CASSPGLAGESGELFF. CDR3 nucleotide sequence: TGTGCCAGCAGCCCAGGACTAGCGGGGGAATCCGGGGAGCTGTTTTTT.

CDR3 amino acids: CASTVGQTHQPQHF. CDR3 nucleotides: TGCGCCAGCACGGTTGGGCAGACTCATCAGCCCCAGCATTTT. The rearrangement joins TRBV23-1 to TRBJ1-5, with D unclear. TRBV23-1 is an open reading frame whose function is uncertain. The CDR3 spans 14 residues. V was shortened by 7 bases and J by 5 bases, with 15 bases between the two germline ends.

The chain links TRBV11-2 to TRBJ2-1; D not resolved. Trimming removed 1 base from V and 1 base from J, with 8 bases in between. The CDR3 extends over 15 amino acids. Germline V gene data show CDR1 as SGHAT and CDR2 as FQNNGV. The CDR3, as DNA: TGTGCCAGCAGCTTAGGTTGGGGTTCCTACAATGAGCAGTTCTTC. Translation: CASSLGWGSYNEQFF.

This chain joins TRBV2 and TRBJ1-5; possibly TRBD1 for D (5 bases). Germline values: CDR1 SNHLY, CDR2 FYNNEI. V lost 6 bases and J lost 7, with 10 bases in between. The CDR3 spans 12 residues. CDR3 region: CASSHRGQPQHF. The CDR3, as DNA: TGTGCCAGCAGCCACCGGGGCCAGCCCCAGCATTTT.

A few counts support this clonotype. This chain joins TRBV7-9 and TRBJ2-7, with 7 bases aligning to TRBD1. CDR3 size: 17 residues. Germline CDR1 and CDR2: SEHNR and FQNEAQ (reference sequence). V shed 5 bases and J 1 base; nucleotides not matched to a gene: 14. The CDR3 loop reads CASSLLSGQPRSYEQYF. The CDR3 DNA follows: TGTGCCAGCAGCCTACTCTCGGGACAGCCAAGGTCCTACGAGCAGTACTTC.

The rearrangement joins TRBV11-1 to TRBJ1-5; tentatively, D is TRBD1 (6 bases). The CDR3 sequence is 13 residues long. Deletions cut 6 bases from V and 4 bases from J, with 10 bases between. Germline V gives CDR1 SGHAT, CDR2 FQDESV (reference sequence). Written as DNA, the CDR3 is TGTGCCAGCAGTTATACAGGGAATCAGCCCCAGCATTTT. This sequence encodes CASSYTGNQPQHF. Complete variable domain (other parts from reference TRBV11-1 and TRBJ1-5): EAEVAQSPRYKITEKSQAVAFWCDPISGHATLYWYRQILGQGPELLVQFQDESVVDDSQLPKDRFSAERLKGVDSTLKIQPAELGDSAMYLCASSYTGNQPQHFGDGTRLSIL.

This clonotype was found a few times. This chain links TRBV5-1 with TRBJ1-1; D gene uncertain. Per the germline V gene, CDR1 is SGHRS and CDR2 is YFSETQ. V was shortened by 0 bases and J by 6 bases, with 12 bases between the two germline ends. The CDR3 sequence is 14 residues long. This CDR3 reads CASSLDPSGPEAFF. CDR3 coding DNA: TGCGCCAGCAGCTTGGATCCCTCCGGCCCTGAAGCTTTCTTT.

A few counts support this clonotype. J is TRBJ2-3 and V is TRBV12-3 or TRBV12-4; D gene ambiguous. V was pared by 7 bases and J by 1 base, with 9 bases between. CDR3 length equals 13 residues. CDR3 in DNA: TGTGCCAGCACTCCCGCCCGCACAGATACGCAGTATTTT. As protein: CASTPARTDTQYF.

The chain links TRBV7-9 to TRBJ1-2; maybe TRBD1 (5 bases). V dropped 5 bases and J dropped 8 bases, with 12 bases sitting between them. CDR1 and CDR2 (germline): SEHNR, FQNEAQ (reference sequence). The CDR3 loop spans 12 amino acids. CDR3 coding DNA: TGTGCCAGCAGCACCCGGACAAACGGCTACACCTTC. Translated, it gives CASSTRTNGYTF.

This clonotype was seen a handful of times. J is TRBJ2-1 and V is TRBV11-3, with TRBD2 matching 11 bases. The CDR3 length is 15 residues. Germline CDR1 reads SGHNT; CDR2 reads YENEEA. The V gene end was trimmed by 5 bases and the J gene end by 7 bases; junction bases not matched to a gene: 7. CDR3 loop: CASSHLAGGGNEQFF. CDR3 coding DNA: TGTGCCAGCAGCCATCTAGCGGGAGGTGGGAATGAGCAGTTCTTC. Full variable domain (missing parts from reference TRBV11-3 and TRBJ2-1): EAGVVQSPRYKIIEKKQPVAFWCNPISGHNTLYWYLQNLGQGPELLIRYENEEAVDDSQLPKDRFSAERLKGVDSTLKIQPAELGDSAVYLCASSHLAGGGNEQFFGPGTRLTVL.